This T cell receptor (beta chain) was retrieved from a study of cytomegalovirus exposure and HLA in healthy donors. Study-level results: Some highly shared sequence variants likely arose as a pipeline artifact. By HLA locus, TCR association rates varied in a later analysis, with DRB1 showing the most and HLA-C the fewest. Only CMV serostatus was available as immune exposure information. Several of the most significant clusters appeared linked to common viral pathogens, based on a later analysis.

60 Vbeta and 13 Jbeta primers were used in PCR. Repertoires were generated with immunoSEQ multiplex PCR, while TCRdb's copy carries only in-frame clones and drops some. The sample contains 90,000 to 140,000 clones, 76% of which appear only once. On this clone: Its matching antigen is unknown.

Germline assignment: CDR1 SGHTA and CDR2 FQGNSA. The CDR3 has 13 amino acids. V was trimmed by 2 bases and J by 1 base, leaving 5 bases between them. Sequencing input: PBMCs. The TCR sequence derives from a man in his forties in good health and CMV-seropositive. The chain couples TRBV7-2 to TRBJ1-1; D ambiguous. CDR3 residues: CASSLSGNTEAFF. The DNA for the CDR3 is TGTGCCAGCAGCTTATCGGGGAACACTGAAGCTTTCTTT.